This T cell receptor (beta chain) was recovered during a study of beta chain features in type 1 diabetes. Study-level background: Examination covered some 99,000,000 sorted cells spanning all samples.

V shed 5 bases, J shed 5 bases, and the junction held 5 bases outside the gene matches. This CDR3 spans 13 amino acids. Per the germline V gene, CDR1 is SGHVS and CDR2 is FNYEAQ. Since all of the isolated RNA was reverse transcribed, expressed TCRB transcripts were what got sequenced. Some clones are missing from TCRdb's copy, which holds only in-frame ones; the method was immunoSEQ multiplex PCR. The table includes under 300,000 clones, 25% to 35% detected once. This clone was detected only a few times. The V gene is TRBV7-6, the J gene TRBJ2-5; TRBD1 agrees at 7 bases. The clonotype comes from a man aged 25 to 45 in good health. Sequences were obtained from central memory CD4+ T cells from blood. The CDR3 here is CASSRQGSETQYF. The CDR3 bases are TGTGCCAGCAGCCGACAGGGTTCGGAGACCCAGTACTTC.